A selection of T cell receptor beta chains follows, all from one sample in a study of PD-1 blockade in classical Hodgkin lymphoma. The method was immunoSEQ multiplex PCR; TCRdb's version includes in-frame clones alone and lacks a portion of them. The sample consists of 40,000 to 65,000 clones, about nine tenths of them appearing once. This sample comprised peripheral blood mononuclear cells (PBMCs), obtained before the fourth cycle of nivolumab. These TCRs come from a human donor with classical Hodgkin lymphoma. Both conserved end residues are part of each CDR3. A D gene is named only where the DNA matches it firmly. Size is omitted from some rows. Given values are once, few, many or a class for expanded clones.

CDR3 DNA: TGTGCCAGCAGCTTAGTCGCGGGGGGGGACACAGATACGCAGTATTTT; CDR3 protein: CASSLVAGGDTDTQYF; J gene: TRBJ2-3; CDR3 length: 16; D gene: TRBD2; clone size: .; V gene: TRBV7-8
CDR3 DNA: TGTGCCAGCAGTGAATCAATAGCGGGGAGTACTGAGCAGTTCTTC; CDR3 protein: CASSESIAGSTEQFF; J gene: TRBJ2-1; CDR3 length: 15; D gene: TRBD2; clone size: .; V gene: TRBV6-1
CDR3 DNA: TGTGCCAGCAGTTCATACGACCTCCTTAAGTCTTCACCCCTCCACTTT; CDR3 protein: CASSSYDLLKSSPLHF; J gene: TRBJ1-6; CDR3 length: 16; D gene: .; clone size: .; V gene: TRBV28
CDR3 DNA: TGTGCCAGCAGTGAAGGGCGGAGGGAGCTGTTTTTT; CDR3 protein: CASSEGRRELFF; J gene: TRBJ2-2; CDR3 length: 12; D gene: .; clone size: .; V gene: TRBV6-1
CDR3 DNA: TGTGCCAGCAGCCAAGTGGCAGGGGCAGATACGCAGTATTTT; CDR3 protein: CASSQVAGADTQYF; J gene: TRBJ2-3; CDR3 length: 14; D gene: .; clone size: .; V gene: TRBV4-2
CDR3 DNA: TGTGCCAGCAGTTCGCAATTTAGCGGGAGTTCGACCGGGGAGCTGTTTTTT; CDR3 protein: CASSSQFSGSSTGELFF; J gene: TRBJ2-2; CDR3 length: 17; D gene: TRBD2; clone size: few; V gene: TRBV7-3
CDR3 DNA: TGCGCCAGCAGCTCACCGGGCCTAAACCTAGCTAACTATGGCTACACCTTC; CDR3 protein: CASSSPGLNLANYGYTF; J gene: TRBJ1-2; CDR3 length: 17; D gene: .; clone size: .; V gene: TRBV5-1
CDR3 DNA: TGCGCCAGCAGCTTTCAGGACATCTATGGCTACACCTTC; CDR3 protein: CASSFQDIYGYTF; J gene: TRBJ1-2; CDR3 length: 13; D gene: .; clone size: few; V gene: TRBV5-1
CDR3 DNA: TGTGCCAGTACCTCCCCACCGGGGCGGTATGGCTACACCTTC; CDR3 protein: CASTSPPGRYGYTF; J gene: TRBJ1-2; CDR3 length: 14; D gene: .; clone size: .; V gene: TRBV19
CDR3 DNA: TGCGCCAGCAGCTTGGGGGACACGCCAGGGACCCAGTACTTC; CDR3 protein: CASSLGDTPGTQYF; J gene: TRBJ2-5; CDR3 length: 14; D gene: .; clone size: .; V gene: TRBV5-1
CDR3 DNA: TGTGCCAGCAGTGCAGCGGCTAGCGGGGGCCGGGGGACAGATACGCAGTATTTT; CDR3 protein: CASSAAASGGRGTDTQYF; J gene: TRBJ2-3; CDR3 length: 18; D gene: TRBD2; clone size: .; V gene: TRBV6-1
CDR3 DNA: TGTGCCAGCAGTGAATGGGAGGGGCCTGGGGGCTACACCTTC; CDR3 protein: CASSEWEGPGGYTF; J gene: TRBJ1-2; CDR3 length: 14; D gene: .; clone size: .; V gene: TRBV6-1
CDR3 DNA: TGTGCCAGCAGTGTAATCCAGGGTGAAGCTTTCTTT; CDR3 protein: CASSVIQGEAFF; J gene: TRBJ1-1; CDR3 length: 12; D gene: .; clone size: .; V gene: TRBV2